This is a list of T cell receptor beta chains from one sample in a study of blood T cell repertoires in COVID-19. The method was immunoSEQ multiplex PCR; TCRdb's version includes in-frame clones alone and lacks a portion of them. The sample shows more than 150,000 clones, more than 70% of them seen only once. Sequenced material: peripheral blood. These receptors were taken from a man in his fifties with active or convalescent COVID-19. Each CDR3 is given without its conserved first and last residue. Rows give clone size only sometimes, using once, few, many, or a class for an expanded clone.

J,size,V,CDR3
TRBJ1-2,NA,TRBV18,ASSARQGDMDT
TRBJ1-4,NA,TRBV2,ASIQGAATNEKLF
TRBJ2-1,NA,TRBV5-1,ASSLSGRAYNEQF
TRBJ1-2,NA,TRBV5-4,ASSFRDRNYGYT
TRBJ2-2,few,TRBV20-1,SASPRTSGSLGELF
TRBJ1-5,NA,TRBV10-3,AISATGGNQPQH
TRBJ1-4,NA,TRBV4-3,ASSQDRTSLSEKLF
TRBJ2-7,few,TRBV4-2,ASSQRAGGEGEQY
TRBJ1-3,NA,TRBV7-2,ASSLAGTGVGNTIY
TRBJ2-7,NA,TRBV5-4,ASSLPGRPEQY
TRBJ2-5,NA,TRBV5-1,ASMTGSMQETQY
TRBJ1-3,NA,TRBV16,ASSLYSGNTIY
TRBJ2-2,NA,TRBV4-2,ASSQEIRAGELF